This T cell receptor (beta chain) is from a study of breast tumors, draining lymph nodes, adjacent tissues. Regarding the study as a whole: Data only fit, rather than demonstrated, lymph node origin of most tumor T cells. Tumor repertoires ranked between lymph nodes and nontumor tissue in diversity, with V and J gene preferences. Findings are consistent with lymph node origin and intratumoral expansion of most tumor T cells.

Germline CDR1 SGHVS, CDR2 FQNEAQ. The V and J ends lost 5 bases and 9 bases, in that order; junction bases with no gene match: 10. The length of the CDR3 is 14 residues. One entry per CDR3 protein, called by TCRdb with MiXCR from the multiplex PCR reads. The sample has some 170,000 distinct CDR3 sequences, approximately 30% seen once. This clonotype was recorded many times. Its antigen is as yet unknown. The lymph nodes were axillary draining lymph nodes from breast cancer patients. Material: axillary lymph node tissue. The TCR comes from a female donor with breast cancer. Some clones in this sample may be carry-over from other donors' samples. This rearrangement joins TRBV7-8 to TRBJ2-1, with 7 bases that match TRBD2. In DNA, the CDR3 is TGTGCCAGCAGCAAGCGGGGTGTAACTGTTGAGCAGTTCTTC. Protein: CASSKRGVTVEQFF.